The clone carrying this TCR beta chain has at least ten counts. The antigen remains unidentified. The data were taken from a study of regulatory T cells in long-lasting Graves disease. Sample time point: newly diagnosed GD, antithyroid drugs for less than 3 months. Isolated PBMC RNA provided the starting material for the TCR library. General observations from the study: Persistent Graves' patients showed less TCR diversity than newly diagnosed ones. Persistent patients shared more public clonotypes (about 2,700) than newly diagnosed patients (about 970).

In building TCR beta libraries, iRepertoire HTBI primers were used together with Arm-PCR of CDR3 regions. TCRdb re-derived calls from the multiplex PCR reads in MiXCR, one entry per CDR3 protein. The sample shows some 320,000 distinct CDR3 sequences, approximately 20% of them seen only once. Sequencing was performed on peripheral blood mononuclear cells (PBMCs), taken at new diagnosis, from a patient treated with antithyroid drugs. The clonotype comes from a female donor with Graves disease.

CDR3 bases: TGCGCCAGCAGTGAGGTCAATTCCATACTTATGGGTGAGCAGTTCTTC. Translated, it gives CASSEVNSILMGEQFF. The chain has TRBV10-2 and TRBJ2-1, with D unclear. In germline, CDR1 is WSHSY, CDR2 SAAADI. The CDR3 runs 16 residues. Trimming left V 2 bases short and J 9 bases short, with 20 bases between.